The 27 T cell receptor beta chains below were found in one sample sequenced in a study of human T cells and chemical hapten exposure. Time point of the sample: pre-sensitization, week 0. As for treatment: therapeutic diphenylcyclopropenone sensitization with weekly scalp DPC. TCRdb recomputed calls from the RACE reads with MiXCR, one row per CDR3 protein. The sample has 240,000 or so distinct CDR3 sequences, about 8.1% seen once; the top ten hold 2% to 2.5%. The material was whole blood, obtained in connection with sensitization to the hapten diphenylcyclopropenone (DPC). The receptors were sampled from a woman in her 40s with alopecia areata. Some clones in this sample may be carry-over from other donors' samples.

The chain joins TRBV6-2 or TRBV6-3 to TRBJ1-2; D gene uncertain. The V end lost 6 bases, the J end lost 1 base, and 12 bases lay between the germline ends. Germline assignment: CDR1 MNHEY and CDR2 SVGEGT. This CDR3 has 14 residues. The CDR3 DNA sequence: TGTGCCAGCAGCCTCTTGGAGGGTAACTATGGCTACACCTTC. Translating gives CASSLLEGNYGYTF.

CDR3 nucleotides: TGTGCCAGCAGCCACGAGCTAGCGGTCTACAATGAGCAGTTCTTC. Protein sequence: CASSHELAVYNEQFF. V is TRBV5-5 and J is TRBJ2-1; 7 nucleotides align to TRBD2. Germline CDR1 is SGHKS and CDR2 is YYEKEE (reference sequence). The CDR3 runs 15 residues. V shed 4 bases and J 3 bases; nucleotides not matched to a gene: 7.

This clonotype showed up just a few times. The CDR3 nucleotides read TGTGCCACCAGTGATTTGGGGGGGACTTCGAGCGATGAGCAGTTCTTC. It codes for CATSDLGGTSSDEQFF. The rearrangement links TRBV24-1 to TRBJ2-1; D is perhaps TRBD2 (6 bases). Trimming removed 0 bases at V and 8 bases at J, with 16 bases between. This CDR3 is 16 amino acids long. CDR1 KGHDR and CDR2 SFDVKD come from the germline V gene.

The sample holds a few counts of this clonotype. The chain carries TRBV20-1 and TRBJ1-4; D is undetermined. The CDR3 has 14 amino acids. Trimming removed 5 bases from V and 7 bases from J, with 17 bases in between. Germline CDR1 DFQATT, CDR2 SNEGSKA (reference sequence). CDR3 DNA: TGCAGTGCTGAAGACTTCGGACGGGGTGAAAAACTGTTTTTT. Translation: CSAEDFGRGEKLFF.

This clonotype was found a few times. This chain links TRBV24-1 with TRBJ1-2; weak D call: TRBD1 (6 bases). The V end was cut by 5 bases, the J end by 2 bases, with 17 bases between. CDR3 size: 16 residues. Germline V gene sequence: CDR1 KGHDR, CDR2 SFDVKD. CDR3: CATSVAGAEGNYGYTF. For the CDR3, the DNA is TGTGCCACCAGTGTTGCAGGGGCTGAGGGGAACTATGGCTACACCTTC.

The chain uses TRBV29-1 and TRBJ2-2; D not resolved. Germline CDR1 is SQVTM and CDR2 is ANQGSEA. Trimming stripped 3 bases from V and 4 bases from J, with 12 bases between. The CDR3 sequence is 14 residues long. The CDR3 nucleotides are TGCAGCGTTGACTCGGCCGGAGTCACCGGGGAGCTGTTTTTT. It yields the protein CSVDSAGVTGELFF.

This clonotype was observed a handful of times. The chain joins TRBV12-3 or TRBV12-4 to TRBJ2-5; D perhaps matches TRBD2 (5 bases). The CDR3 loop spans 13 amino acids. Deletions cut 7 bases from V and 5 bases from J, with 14 bases between. Here the CDR3 DNA reads TGTGCCAGCAAACTGATGACGGGGGAGACCCAGTACTTC. It is translated as CASKLMTGETQYF.

A few counts support this clonotype. The rearrangement links TRBV29-1 to TRBJ2-7; perhaps TRBD1 as D (8 bases). Trimming stripped 5 bases from V and 4 bases from J, with 15 bases between. From germline, CDR1 is SQVTM and CDR2 ANQGSEA. This CDR3 has 13 amino acids. This chain's CDR3 is CSVSNRGGYEQYF. The CDR3 coding sequence is TGCAGCGTTTCGAACAGGGGGGGATACGAGCAGTACTTC.

The V and J genes are TRBV7-2 and TRBJ2-3; 7 bases agree with TRBD2. With V trimmed by 3 bases and J by 4 bases, 4 bases remained unmatched. CDR3 length: 14 residues. The germline V gene has CDR1 SGHTA and CDR2 FQGNSA. CDR3 nucleotides: TGTGCCAGCAGCTTTGCGGGAGTATCAGATACGCAGTATTTT. Translated: CASSFAGVSDTQYF.

The CDR3 sequence is CASNSGSNTEAFF. CDR3 bases: TGTGCCAGCAACTCTGGGAGTAACACTGAAGCTTTCTTT. The genes are TRBV12-3 or TRBV12-4 and TRBJ1-1; D gene unclear. CDR3 length equals 13 residues. The ends were cut back, 7 bases at V and 2 bases at J, with 11 bases in the middle.

CDR3 sequence reads: CASSYSVGASETQYF. The CDR3 DNA reads TGTGCCAGCAGTTACTCAGTTGGGGCGAGTGAGACCCAGTACTTC. V gene TRBV6-2 or TRBV6-3 combines with J gene TRBJ2-5; a weak D match, TRBD1 (5 bases). V was clipped by 0 bases and J by 5 bases, with 13 bases between them. The CDR3 consists of 15 residues. Germline loops: CDR1 MNHEY, CDR2 SVGEGT.

The V call is TRBV13, the J call TRBJ1-6; 7 nucleotides match TRBD1. The J segment lost 8 bases and the V segment lost 1 base, leaving 2 bases of the junction unmatched. This CDR3 region has 14 residues. CDR1 PRHDT and CDR2 FYEKMQ come from the germline V gene (reference sequence). The CDR3 loop is CASSLDRGDSPLHF. The CDR3 coding sequence is TGTGCCAGCAGCTTAGACAGGGGAGATTCACCCCTCCACTTT. Full variable domain (missing parts from reference TRBV13 and TRBJ1-6): AAGVIQSPRHLIKEKRETATLKCYPIPRHDTVYWYQQGPGQDPQFLISFYEKMQSDKGSIPDRFSAQQFSDYHSELNMSSLELGDSALYFCASSLDRGDSPLHFGNGTRLTVT.

This clonotype turned up a few times. The rearrangement links TRBV9 to TRBJ2-5; 8 positions agree with TRBD2. V dropped 4 bases and J dropped 4; count of bases not matched to a gene: 9. Germline V gene lookup returns CDR1 SGDLS and CDR2 YYNGEE. There are 15 residues in the CDR3. The CDR3: CASSLSGSWGETQYF. For the CDR3, the DNA is TGTGCCAGCAGCCTGAGCGGGAGCTGGGGAGAGACCCAGTACTTC.

J is TRBJ2-5 and V is TRBV4-2; tentatively, D is TRBD2 (6 bases). This CDR3 has 15 residues. Germline V gene sequence: CDR1 LGHNA, CDR2 YNFKEQ. Trimming stripped 4 bases from V and 2 bases from J, with 14 bases between. CDR3 amino acids: CASSRGDWLQETQYF. For the CDR3, the DNA is TGTGCCAGCAGCCGAGGGGACTGGCTACAAGAGACCCAGTACTTC.

This clonotype was observed a handful of times. The rearrangement links TRBV27 to TRBJ2-3; 7 bases match TRBD2. CDR3 length: 17 amino acids. Germline CDR1 MNHEY, CDR2 SMNVEV (reference sequence). V lost 2 bases and J lost 3; bases outside the gene matches: 11. This chain's CDR3 is CASSLTGMGEGTDTQYF. The CDR3 DNA sequence: TGTGCCAGCAGTTTAACTGGTATGGGGGAGGGGACAGATACGCAGTATTTT.

This clonotype was seen a few times. The chain joins TRBV5-1 to TRBJ2-2; possibly TRBD1 for D (5 bases). There are 16 residues in the CDR3. The ends were cut back, 2 bases at V and 1 base at J, with 12 bases in the middle. Per germline, CDR1 SGHRS and CDR2 YFSETQ. As DNA, the CDR3 is TGCGCCAGCAGCTTAATAGGGGCGGAGAACACCGGGGAGCTGTTTTTT. It is translated as CASSLIGAENTGELFF.

This chain links TRBV4-2 with TRBJ1-6; TRBD1 might be the D (5 bases). Germline CDR1 reads LGHNA; CDR2 reads YNFKEQ. Trimming took off 0 bases at V and 10 bases at J, with 13 bases between the two ends. The CDR3 length is 15 residues. CDR3 protein: CASSQDRDPRSPLHF. The DNA for the CDR3 is TGTGCCAGCAGCCAAGATCGGGACCCAAGGTCACCCCTCCACTTT.

The V call is TRBV7-9, the J call TRBJ2-2; D unclear. V lost 3 bases and J 9 bases, leaving 8 bases between the germline ends. CDR3 length: 12 amino acids. Germline assignment: CDR1 SEHNR and CDR2 FQNEAQ (reference sequence). The CDR3 loop reads CASSFKSRELFF. CDR3 in DNA: TGTGCCAGCAGCTTTAAGAGCAGGGAGCTGTTTTTT.

In this sample, this clonotype turned up a few times. The J gene is TRBJ2-7, the V gene TRBV29-1; 8 bases are a match to TRBD1. Germline V gene data show CDR1 as SQVTM and CDR2 as ANQGSEA. This CDR3 has 14 amino acids. Trimming took 2 bases from V and 4 from J; bases not matched to a gene: 7. CDR3 sequence (DNA): TGCAGCGTTGAAAGGACAGGGTCCGGTTACGAGCAGTACTTC. Translating it yields CSVERTGSGYEQYF.

This clonotype occurred a few times. The chain uses TRBV12-3 or TRBV12-4 and TRBJ2-3, with a tentative D call TRBD1 (7 bases). The V end lost 5 bases, the J end lost 4 bases, and 19 bases lay between the germline ends. The CDR3 consists of 16 residues. The CDR3 coding sequence is TGTGCCAGCAGTCTTAGCGGAAGGGGGCGTCCAGATACGCAGTATTTT. This gives the protein CASSLSGRGRPDTQYF.

The chain couples TRBV20-1 to TRBJ2-5; 8 bases are shared with TRBD2. V lost 1 base, J lost 5 bases, and 6 bases stayed unmatched. Germline-derived CDR1 and CDR2 are DFQATT and SNEGSKA (reference sequence). This CDR3 region has 14 residues. In DNA, the CDR3 is TGCAGTGCTAGAGCGGGAGGGGATTGGGAGACCCAGTACTTC. This codes for CSARAGGDWETQYF.

This rearrangement joins TRBV19 to TRBJ1-3, with no clear D. The length of the CDR3 is 15 residues. Deletions cut 5 bases from V and 0 bases from J, with 11 bases between. Germline values: CDR1 LNHDA, CDR2 SQIVND (reference sequence). The CDR3 sequence: CASSPDLISGNTIYF. For the CDR3, the DNA is TGTGCCAGTAGTCCCGACCTGATCTCTGGAAACACCATATATTTT.

This clonotype occurred many times. This chain uses TRBV7-6 with TRBJ2-1, with a possible D match to TRBD2 (5 bases). V lost 1 base and J 9 bases, leaving 13 bases between the germline ends. The V gene's germline CDR1 is SGHVS and CDR2 FNYEAQ. The CDR3 totals 14 residues. CDR3 nucleotides: TGTGCCAGCAGCTTAGATCATGGAGGTAGTGAGCAGTTCTTC. Its translation is CASSLDHGGSEQFF.

This clonotype has a count of ten or more. This chain links TRBV5-4 with TRBJ2-3; 8 nucleotides align to TRBD2. The germline gives CDR1 SGHNT, CDR2 YYREEE (reference sequence). The CDR3 length is 14 residues. After removal of 2 bases from V and 7 bases from J, the junction contained 6 bases not matched to a gene. The CDR3 DNA reads as TGTGCCAGCAGCTTAGCGGGAGAGACATATACGCAGTATTTT. Translating gives CASSLAGETYTQYF. Drawing the rest from reference TRBV5-4 and TRBJ2-3, the complete variable domain is ETGVTQSPTHLIKTRGQQVTLRCSSQSGHNTVSWYQQALGQGPQFIFQYYREEENGRGNFPPRFSGLQFPNYSSELNVNALELDDSALYLCASSLAGETYTQYFGPGTRLTVL.

This sequence joins TRBV18 and TRBJ1-1; 8 nucleotides line up with TRBD1. This CDR3 region has 15 residues. V lost 1 base and J lost 0; bases outside the gene matches: 1. Looked up from germline, CDR1 is KGHSH and CDR2 is LQKENI. CDR3 residues: CASSPLGQVNTEAFF. The DNA for the CDR3 is TGTGCCAGCTCACCACTGGGACAGGTGAACACTGAAGCTTTCTTT.

Only a few counts were recorded for this clonotype. CDR3 DNA: TGCAGCGCAGTCCGGCTCGGGGCCAACGTCCTGACTTTC. The encoded protein is CSAVRLGANVLTF. V is TRBV29-1 and J is TRBJ2-6; no definite D call. Germline assignment: CDR1 SQVTM and CDR2 ANQGSEA. This CDR3 spans 13 amino acids. The V end was cut by 7 bases, the J end by 4 bases, with 11 bases between.

This clonotype was counted between two and nine times. V is TRBV5-4 and J is TRBJ1-1; D call uncertain. This CDR3 has 15 amino acids. From germline, CDR1 is SGHNT and CDR2 YYREEE (reference sequence). V dropped 0 bases and J dropped 0 bases, with 9 bases sitting between them. In DNA form, the CDR3 reads TGTGCCAGCAGCTTGGTTCCAGGCATGAACACTGAAGCTTTCTTT. This codes for CASSLVPGMNTEAFF.